This note documents a single T cell receptor (beta chain) sequence. Germline CDR1 reads SNHLY; CDR2 reads FYNNEI. The J segment lost 6 bases and the V segment lost 6 bases, leaving 17 bases of the junction unmatched. The CDR3 contains 18 residues. Using immunoSEQ multiplex PCR, the repertoire was profiled, and TCRdb retains in-frame clones only, with some absent. The sample consists of about 66,000 clones, 91% of them appearing once. This specimen comes from a study of T cell changes during pregnancy in multiple sclerosis. The source was CD8+ T cells from peripheral blood mononuclear cells, collected before pregnancy. The clonotype was recovered from a female donor with multiple sclerosis, enrolled in a pregnancy study. V gene TRBV2 combines with J gene TRBJ2-5; 12 bases are a match to TRBD2. CDR3 sequence: CASSLASGGAYRTQTQYF. The CDR3 nucleotides are TGTGCCAGCAGCCTTGCTAGCGGGGGGGCCTACCGGACACAGACCCAGTACTTC. Supplemented by reference TRBV2 and TRBJ2-5, the full variable domain reads EPEVTQTPSHQVTQMGQEVILRCVPISNHLYFYWYRQILGQKVEFLVSFYNNEISEKSEIFDDQFSVERPDGSNFTLKIRSTKLEDSAMYFCASSLASGGAYRTQTQYFGPGTRLLVL.